The T cell receptor (beta chain) under discussion was sequenced for a study of T cell repertoires in aging, cancer and after chemotherapy. Study-level background: About 8.1 million TCR reads made up the full dataset. Regarding the study as a whole: Compared with age-matched healthy donors, untreated hematological or solid cancer patients showed higher blood TCR clonality.

TRB rearrangements spanning V, D and J were amplified using mixed TRB-A/B primers. Each CDR3 protein gets one entry after TCRdb re-called the multiplex PCR reads with MiXCR. The data show thousands of distinct CDR3 sequences, 53% seen once. Amplification of TCR beta used genomic DNA extracted from peripheral blood. Germline V gene lookup returns CDR1 SEHNR and CDR2 FQNEAQ (reference sequence). CDR3 length equals 14 residues. The V end lost 3 bases, the J end lost 1 base, and 9 bases lay between the germline ends. Only a few counts were recorded for this clonotype. The antigen remains undetermined. The sample consisted of blood. The TCR was taken from a human donor with a solid tumor. The V gene is TRBV7-9, the J gene TRBJ1-1; the D is unclear. Written as DNA, the CDR3 is TGTGCCAGCAGCTTGAACGTTCAGAACACTGAAGCTTTCTTT. Amino acids: CASSLNVQNTEAFF.